These 22 T cell receptor beta chains share one sample of origin, sequenced in a study of T cells after somatic rescue of genetic block. Measured with immunoSEQ multiplex PCR; TCRdb has only the in-frame clones, and not every one. The sample carries 60,000 to 90,000 clones, roughly 90% recorded once. The sequenced material came from peripheral blood mononuclear cells (PBMCs). These receptor sequences come from a man younger than 40.

V gene TRBV28 combines with J gene TRBJ1-1, with 7 bases lining up with TRBD1. CDR1 is MDHEN, CDR2 SYDVKM, per germline. With V trimmed by 6 bases and J by 0 bases, 4 bases remained unmatched. The CDR3 is 14 amino acids. CDR3: CASRGGQMNTEAFF. The CDR3 DNA is TGTGCCAGCAGGGGGGGACAGATGAACACTGAAGCTTTCTTT. Supplemented by reference TRBV28 and TRBJ1-1, the full variable domain reads DVKVTQSSRYLVKRTGEKVFLECVQDMDHENMFWYRQDPGLGLRLIYFSYDVKMKEKGDIPEGYSVSREKKERFSLILESASTNQTSMYLCASRGGQMNTEAFFGQGTRLTVV.

This clone was seen only once. The chain combines TRBV18 with TRBJ1-2; 7 bases align to TRBD1. The J segment lost 6 bases and the V segment lost 4 bases, leaving 11 bases of the junction unmatched. Germline CDR1 and CDR2: KGHSH and LQKENI. The CDR3 covers 15 residues. The CDR3 DNA reads as TGTGCCAGCTCACAACCAAACAGGGGATTCGATGGCTACACCTTC. Amino acid sequence: CASSQPNRGFDGYTF.

A single count supports this clone. The V gene is TRBV6-5, the J gene TRBJ2-1; 8 bases map to TRBD1. The CDR3 extends over 13 amino acids. Germline V lookup: CDR1 MNHEY, CDR2 SVGAGI. The ends lost 4 bases at V and 6 bases at J; junction bases unmatched: 2. The CDR3: CASSWGQANEQFF. As DNA, the CDR3 is TGTGCCAGCAGTTGGGGACAGGCCAATGAGCAGTTCTTC.

This rearrangement joins TRBV18 to TRBJ1-1, with TRBD1 matching over 7 bases. V trimming: 6 bases; J trimming: 11 bases; junction bases outside the gene matches: 12. The CDR3 is 13 residues long. Germline V gives CDR1 KGHSH, CDR2 LQKENI. This chain's CDR3 is CASSPGQDIRAFF. Here the CDR3 DNA reads TGTGCCAGCTCCCCTGGACAGGACATTAGGGCTTTCTTT.

This chain uses TRBV4-1 with TRBJ2-1; 12 bases agree with TRBD2. V shed 1 base, J shed 4 bases, and the junction held 2 bases outside the gene matches. Germline values: CDR1 MGHRA, CDR2 YSYEKL. The CDR3 contains 16 residues. The CDR3 loop is CASSQGTSGGYNEQFF. The CDR3 DNA sequence: TGCGCCAGCAGCCAAGGAACTAGCGGGGGGTACAATGAGCAGTTCTTC.

This rearrangement joins TRBV7-2 to TRBJ2-7; 8 nucleotides agree with TRBD1. Germline V CDR1 and CDR2: SGHTA, FQGNSA. The J segment lost 4 bases and the V segment lost 5 bases, leaving 7 bases of the junction unmatched. The CDR3 runs 14 residues. The CDR3 here is CASSPQGDSYEQYF. Written as DNA, the CDR3 is TGTGCCAGCAGCCCACAGGGGGATAGTTACGAGCAGTACTTC.

This chain links TRBV7-7 with TRBJ2-5; 16 nucleotides line up with TRBD2. V trimming: 3 bases; J trimming: 5 bases; junction bases outside the gene matches: 9. The CDR3 spans 18 residues. Germline assignment: CDR1 SSHAT and CDR2 FNYEAQ (reference sequence). CDR3 nucleotide sequence: TGTGCCAGCAGCTTCGGGGGACTAGCGGGAGGGAGGAGGGAGACCCAGTACTTC. Its protein product is CASSFGGLAGGRRETQYF.

The rearrangement uses TRBV20-1 and TRBJ1-1, with D possibly matching TRBD1 (6 bases). CDR1 is DFQATT, CDR2 SNEGSKA, per germline (reference sequence). V was trimmed by 6 bases and J by 6 bases, leaving 11 bases between them. The CDR3 runs 11 residues. The CDR3 is CSARGGPEAFF. The CDR3 bases are TGCAGTGCCCGAGGGGGACCTGAAGCTTTCTTT.

The CDR3: CASSTGQGFPNYEQYF. The CDR3 DNA follows: TGTGCCAGTAGTACCGGACAGGGGTTTCCGAACTACGAGCAGTACTTC. V gene TRBV19 combines with J gene TRBJ2-7; 9 positions agree with TRBD1. The CDR3 consists of 16 residues. Germline CDR1 LNHDA, CDR2 SQIVND (reference sequence). V was pared by 4 bases and J by 3 bases, with 10 bases of the junction left unmatched.

V usage is TRBV4-1 and J usage is TRBJ2-7, with TRBD1 as a possible D gene (6 bases). The CDR3 length is 16 residues. Trimming cost V 1 base and J 4 bases, with 17 bases left between them. Germline loops: CDR1 MGHRA, CDR2 YSYEKL. The CDR3 DNA follows: TGCGCCAGCAGCCAAGTCGCCAGGACAGTAAAGTACGAGCAGTACTTC. As protein: CASSQVARTVKYEQYF.

The rearrangement joins TRBV18 to TRBJ1-4; D is unclear. CDR1 is KGHSH, CDR2 LQKENI, per germline. The ends were cut back, 1 base at V and 0 bases at J, with 9 bases in the middle. This CDR3 comprises 16 residues. CDR3 nucleotides: TGTGCCAGCTCACCACGGCAGGCCGCAACTAATGAAAAACTGTTTTTT. It yields the protein CASSPRQAATNEKLFF.

The V call is TRBV19, the J call TRBJ2-7; D is undetermined. CDR3 length equals 13 residues. Germline CDR1 reads LNHDA; CDR2 reads SQIVND (reference sequence). V lost 4 bases and J lost 0, with 7 bases in between. The CDR3, as DNA: TGTGCCAGTAGTAAGGCAGACTCCTACGAGCAGTACTTC. Amino acids: CASSKADSYEQYF.

This chain links TRBV6-5 with TRBJ1-1, with D possibly being TRBD1 (5 bases). The germline CDR1 and CDR2 sequences are MNHEY and SVGAGI. Trimming took 6 bases from V and 8 from J, leaving 19 bases between them. The length of the CDR3 is 14 residues. Here the CDR3 reads CASSPEQEVIEAFF. CDR3 in DNA: TGTGCCAGCAGCCCAGAACAGGAAGTGATCGAAGCTTTCTTT.

The CDR3: CASSTPGHLNTEAFF. The CDR3 nucleotides are TGTGCCAGCAGTACCCCGGGACACTTGAACACTGAAGCTTTCTTT. This chain uses TRBV27 with TRBJ1-1, with D possibly matching TRBD1 (6 bases). V was cut by 5 bases and J by 0 bases, with 13 bases left in between. Germline V gene lookup returns CDR1 MNHEY and CDR2 SMNVEV (reference sequence). The CDR3 length is 15 residues.

This sequence joins TRBV18 and TRBJ2-5; 8 nucleotides align to TRBD1. The V and J ends lost 5 bases and 3 bases, in that order; junction bases with no gene match: 5. Per the germline V gene, CDR1 is KGHSH and CDR2 is LQKENI. The CDR3 spans 14 residues. Here the CDR3 reads CASSSKTGEETQYF. CDR3 sequence (DNA): TGTGCCAGCTCATCAAAGACAGGGGAAGAGACCCAGTACTTC.

The chain uses TRBV6-1 and TRBJ1-6; 9 nucleotides line up with TRBD1. CDR1 MNHNS and CDR2 SASEGT come from the germline V gene. V shed 3 bases, J shed 9 bases, and the junction held 3 bases outside the gene matches. This CDR3 is built from 14 residues. The CDR3 DNA follows: TGTGCCAGCAGTGACCGGGACAGGGTTTCACCCCTCCACTTT. Translating gives CASSDRDRVSPLHF.

This chain connects TRBV6-5 to TRBJ2-3; D is unresolved. Trimming removed 7 bases from V and 1 base from J, with 3 bases in between. This CDR3 contains 11 residues. CDR1 and CDR2 from the germline V gene are MNHEY and SVGAGI. Here the CDR3 reads CASTGTDTQYF. As DNA, the CDR3 is TGTGCCAGCACAGGCACAGATACGCAGTATTTT.

V and J are TRBV4-2 and TRBJ2-1; 11 nucleotides align to TRBD2. Trimming took 0 bases from V and 8 from J; bases not matched to a gene: 18. The CDR3 runs to 20 residues. Germline V gives CDR1 LGHNA, CDR2 YNFKEQ. The CDR3 here is CASSQDSRSGRAGERDEQFF. The CDR3 nucleotides read TGTGCCAGCAGCCAAGATAGCCGTAGCGGGAGGGCCGGTGAGAGAGATGAGCAGTTCTTC.

The chain uses TRBV11-2 and TRBJ2-2, with a possible D match to TRBD2 (7 bases). Germline CDR1 and CDR2: SGHAT and FQNNGV. The CDR3 is 17 amino acids. V was pared by 1 base and J by 1 base, with 13 bases between. The CDR3 region is CASSLVSGGRNTGELFF. For the CDR3, the DNA is TGTGCCAGCAGCTTAGTTTCGGGGGGCCGGAACACCGGGGAGCTGTTTTTT.

The rearrangement joins TRBV7-2 to TRBJ2-2; no reliable D call. Trimming shortened V by 2 bases and J by 0 bases, and 10 bases separated the two germline ends. This CDR3 has 16 residues. Germline CDR1 is SGHTA and CDR2 is FQGNSA. The CDR3 protein is CASSLSHIANTGELFF. CDR3 DNA: TGTGCCAGCAGCTTATCTCACATCGCGAACACCGGGGAGCTGTTTTTT.

The chain employs TRBV6-1 and TRBJ1-2; D call uncertain. Germline V gene data show CDR1 as MNHNS and CDR2 as SASEGT. The CDR3 is made up of 13 amino acids. V was clipped by 8 bases and J by 4 bases, with 14 bases between them. CDR3 sequence reads: CASVEVPGYGYTF. The CDR3, as DNA: TGTGCCAGCGTGGAGGTACCAGGCTATGGCTACACCTTC.

The chain recombines TRBV10-1 with TRBJ1-5; D is perhaps TRBD1 (6 bases). The CDR3 spans 16 residues. The germline gives CDR1 WNHNN, CDR2 SYGVQD (reference sequence). V lost 2 bases and J 0 bases, leaving 11 bases between the germline ends. CDR3 sequence reads: CASSERRTDSNQPQHF. The DNA for the CDR3 is TGCGCCAGCAGTGAGCGCCGGACAGATAGCAATCAGCCCCAGCATTTT.